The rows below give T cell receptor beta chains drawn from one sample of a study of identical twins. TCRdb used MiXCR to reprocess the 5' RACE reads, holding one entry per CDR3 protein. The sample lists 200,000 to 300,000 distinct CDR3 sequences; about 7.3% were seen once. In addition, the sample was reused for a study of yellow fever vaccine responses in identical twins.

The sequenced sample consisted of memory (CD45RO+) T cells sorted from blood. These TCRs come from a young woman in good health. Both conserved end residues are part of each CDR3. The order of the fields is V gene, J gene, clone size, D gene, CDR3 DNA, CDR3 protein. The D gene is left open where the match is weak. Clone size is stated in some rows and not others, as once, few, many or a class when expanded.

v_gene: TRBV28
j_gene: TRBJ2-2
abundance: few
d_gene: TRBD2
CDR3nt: TGTGCCAGCAGTCCGCTGGGACTAGCGGGAGCTAGCGGGGAGCTGTTTTTT
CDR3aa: CASSPLGLAGASGELFF

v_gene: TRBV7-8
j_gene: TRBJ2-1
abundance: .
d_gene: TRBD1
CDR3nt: TGTGCCAGCAGCCCCGGGACAGTCACTTACAATGAGCAGTTCTTC
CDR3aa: CASSPGTVTYNEQFF

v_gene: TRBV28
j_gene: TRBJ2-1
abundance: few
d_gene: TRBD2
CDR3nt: TGTGCCAGTGATGATCCGGGACTAGTAGGTAATGAGCAGTTCTTC
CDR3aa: CASDDPGLVGNEQFF

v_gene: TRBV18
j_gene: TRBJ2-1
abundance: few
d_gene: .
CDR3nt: TGTGCCAGCTCACCATCGGGGGATGAGCAGTTCTTC
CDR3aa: CASSPSGDEQFF

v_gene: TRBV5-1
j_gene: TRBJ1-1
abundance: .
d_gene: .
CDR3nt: TGCGCCAGCCGAAGGGCCTTGGGAGACACTGAAGCTTTCTTT
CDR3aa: CASRRALGDTEAFF

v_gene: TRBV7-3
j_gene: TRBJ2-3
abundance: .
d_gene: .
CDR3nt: TGTGCCAGCAGCTCAAATCCGGGACTGGGGGTTGATACGCAGTATTTT
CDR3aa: CASSSNPGLGVDTQYF

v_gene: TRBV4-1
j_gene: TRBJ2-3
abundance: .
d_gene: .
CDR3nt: TGCGCCAGCAGCCGATCCGTGGAGGCAGATACGCAGTATTTT
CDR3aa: CASSRSVEADTQYF

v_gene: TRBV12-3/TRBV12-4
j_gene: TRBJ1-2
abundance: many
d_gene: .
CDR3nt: TGTGCCAGCAGTCCGCCCGGGACAAAAGTTGGCTACACCTTC
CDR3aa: CASSPPGTKVGYTF

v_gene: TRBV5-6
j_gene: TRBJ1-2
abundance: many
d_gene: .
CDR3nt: TGTGCCAGCAGCTTGGTGGGTTCTCATGGCTACACCTTC
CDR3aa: CASSLVGSHGYTF

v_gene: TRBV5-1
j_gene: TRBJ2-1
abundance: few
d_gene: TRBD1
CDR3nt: TGCGCCAGCCGTCTCGAGGGGGCGAGCTCCTACAATGAGCAGTTCTTC
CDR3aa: CASRLEGASSYNEQFF

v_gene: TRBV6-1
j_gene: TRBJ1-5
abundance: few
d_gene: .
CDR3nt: TGTGCCAGCACCCGAGGTGAACGGCAGCCCCAGCATTTT
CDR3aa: CASTRGERQPQHF

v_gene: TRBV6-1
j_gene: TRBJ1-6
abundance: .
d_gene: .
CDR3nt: TGTGCCAGCAGGGAAGGACGCGGTAATTCACCCCTCCACTTT
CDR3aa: CASREGRGNSPLHF

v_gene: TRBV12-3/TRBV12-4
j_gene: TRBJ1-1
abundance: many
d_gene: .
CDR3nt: TGTGCCAGCAGTTTAAACCAGGGAAGCACTGAAGCTTTCTTT
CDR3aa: CASSLNQGSTEAFF

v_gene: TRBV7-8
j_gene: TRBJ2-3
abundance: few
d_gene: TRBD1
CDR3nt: TGTGCCAGCAGCTTAGGAGTCAGGGGGACGGCAGATACGCAGTATTTT
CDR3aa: CASSLGVRGTADTQYF

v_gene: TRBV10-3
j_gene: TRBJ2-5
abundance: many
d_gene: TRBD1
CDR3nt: TGTGCCACCCAGGGGGTCAGCCAAGAGACCCAGTACTTC
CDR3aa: CATQGVSQETQYF

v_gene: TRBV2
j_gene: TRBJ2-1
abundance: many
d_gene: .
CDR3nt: TGTGCCAGCAGTCAGGGGAGTAAAGAGCAGTTCTTC
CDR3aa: CASSQGSKEQFF

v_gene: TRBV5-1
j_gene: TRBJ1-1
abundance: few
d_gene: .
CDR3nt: TGCGCCAGCAGCGCGGTTAGATCGAACACTGAAGCTTTCTTT
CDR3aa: CASSAVRSNTEAFF

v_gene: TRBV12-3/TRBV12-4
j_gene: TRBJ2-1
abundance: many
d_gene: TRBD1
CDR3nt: TGTGCCGGCCAAGACAGGGCGGGTGAGCAGTTCTTC
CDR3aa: CAGQDRAGEQFF

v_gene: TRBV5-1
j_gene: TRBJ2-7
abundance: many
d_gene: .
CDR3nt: TGCGCCAGCAGCTTGTGGGGACCCGTGAGGGTGGAGGACGAGCAGTACTTC
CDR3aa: CASSLWGPVRVEDEQYF

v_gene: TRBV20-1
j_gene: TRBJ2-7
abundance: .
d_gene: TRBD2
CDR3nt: TGCAGTGCTAGTTCCGTTCGTGGGACTAGCGGCTACGAGCAGTACTTC
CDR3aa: CSASSVRGTSGYEQYF

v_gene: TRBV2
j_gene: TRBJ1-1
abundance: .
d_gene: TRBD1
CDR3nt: TGTGCCAGCATACAATCCTCAGGGGGTTGGACTGAAGCTTTCTTT
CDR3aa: CASIQSSGGWTEAFF

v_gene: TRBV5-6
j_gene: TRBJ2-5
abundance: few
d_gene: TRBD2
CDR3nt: TGTGCCAGCAGCTTGGCCCGACTAGCCCAAGAGACCCAGTACTTC
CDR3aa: CASSLARLAQETQYF

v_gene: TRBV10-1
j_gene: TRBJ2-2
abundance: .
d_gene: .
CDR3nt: TGCGCCAGCAGTGTAGCCCTTAACGAAGGGGGGACCGGGGAGCTGTTTTTT
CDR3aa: CASSVALNEGGTGELFF

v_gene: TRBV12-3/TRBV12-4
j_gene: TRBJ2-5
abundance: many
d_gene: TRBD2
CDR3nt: TGTGCCAGCAGCCCACTAGCGGGGGGGTACCAAGAGACCCAGTACTTC
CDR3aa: CASSPLAGGYQETQYF

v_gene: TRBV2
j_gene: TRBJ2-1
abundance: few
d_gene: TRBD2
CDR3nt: TGTGCCAGCAGAGGGGCTAGCGGGGGGCTTAATGAGCAGTTCTTC
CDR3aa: CASRGASGGLNEQFF

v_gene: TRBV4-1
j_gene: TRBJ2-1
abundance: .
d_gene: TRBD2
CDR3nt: TGCGCCAGCAGCCCCCACTCCCCGGGAGCGGGAGGGCCGAGGAATGAGCAGTTCTTC
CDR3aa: CASSPHSPGAGGPRNEQFF

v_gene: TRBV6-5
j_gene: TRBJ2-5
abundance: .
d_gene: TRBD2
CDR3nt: TGTGCCAGCAGTTATGGGCGGGGGGGCCAAGAGACCCAGTACTTC
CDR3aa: CASSYGRGGQETQYF

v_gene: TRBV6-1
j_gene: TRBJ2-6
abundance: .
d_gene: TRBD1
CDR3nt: TGTGCCAGCAGGGGACAGAGTAGCTCTGGGGCCAACGTCCTGACTTTC
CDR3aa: CASRGQSSSGANVLTF

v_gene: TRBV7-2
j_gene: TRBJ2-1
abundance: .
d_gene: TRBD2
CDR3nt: TGTGCCAGCAGCCCCAGCGGGGGGTACTCTCTCTACAATGAGCAGTTCTTC
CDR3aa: CASSPSGGYSLYNEQFF

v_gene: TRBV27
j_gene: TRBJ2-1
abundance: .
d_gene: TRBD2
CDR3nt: TGTGCCAGCAGTCAACAAGCGGGGGCCTGGACGGAGCAGTTCTTC
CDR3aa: CASSQQAGAWTEQFF

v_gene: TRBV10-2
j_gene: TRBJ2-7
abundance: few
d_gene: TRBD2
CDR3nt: TGCGCCAGCAGCCACTCATCGGGAAGCGGGAGAGGCTCCTACGAGCAGTACTTC
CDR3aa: CASSHSSGSGRGSYEQYF

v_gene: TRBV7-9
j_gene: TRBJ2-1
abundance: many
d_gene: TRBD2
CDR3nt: TGTGCCAGTCCAGGGACTAGCGCAGATGAGCAGTTCTTC
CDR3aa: CASPGTSADEQFF

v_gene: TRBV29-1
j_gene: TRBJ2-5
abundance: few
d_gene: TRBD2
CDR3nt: TGCAGCACGAAGACCGGGACTAGCGGGGGGCCTGGGGAGACCCAGTACTTC
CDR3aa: CSTKTGTSGGPGETQYF

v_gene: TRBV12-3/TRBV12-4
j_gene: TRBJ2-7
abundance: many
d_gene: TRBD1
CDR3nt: TGTGCCAGCAGTTCGGGCAGGGGGCGATACGAGCAGTACTTC
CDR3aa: CASSSGRGRYEQYF

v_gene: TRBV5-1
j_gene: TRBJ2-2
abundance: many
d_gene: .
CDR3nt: TGCGCCAGCAGCTTACGGGACACCTCGAACACCGGGGAGCTGTTTTTT
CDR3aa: CASSLRDTSNTGELFF

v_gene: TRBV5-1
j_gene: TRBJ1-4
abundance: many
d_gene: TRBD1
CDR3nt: TGCGCCAGCAGCTTGGACAGGGGCGGTGAAAAACTGTTTTTT
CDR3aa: CASSLDRGGEKLFF

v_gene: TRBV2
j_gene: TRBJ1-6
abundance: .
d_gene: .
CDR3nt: TGTGCCAGCAGTGAAGTGGTGACCGGGAGTTCACCCCTCCACTTT
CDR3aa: CASSEVVTGSSPLHF

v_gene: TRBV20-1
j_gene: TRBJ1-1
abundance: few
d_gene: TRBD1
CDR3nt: TGCAGTGTCCGACAGGGGGACACTGAAGCTTTCTTT
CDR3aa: CSVRQGDTEAFF

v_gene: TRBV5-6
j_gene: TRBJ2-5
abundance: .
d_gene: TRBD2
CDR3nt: TGTGCCAGCAGCCGTAGCGGGAGGGTCCAAGAGACCCAGTACTTC
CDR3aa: CASSRSGRVQETQYF

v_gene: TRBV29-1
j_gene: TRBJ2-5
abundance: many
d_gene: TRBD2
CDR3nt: TGCAGCGTTGAGACTAGCGGGGGGGCTACAAAGACCCAGTACTTC
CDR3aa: CSVETSGGATKTQYF

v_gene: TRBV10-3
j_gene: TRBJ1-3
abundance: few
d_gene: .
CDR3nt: TGTGCCATCAGCCAGGAGAGGGGAAACACCATATATTTT
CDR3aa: CAISQERGNTIYF

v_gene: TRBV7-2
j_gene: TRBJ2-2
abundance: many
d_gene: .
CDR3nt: TGTGCCAGCAGCTCCTCCGGGGACGGGGAGCTGTTTTTT
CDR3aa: CASSSSGDGELFF

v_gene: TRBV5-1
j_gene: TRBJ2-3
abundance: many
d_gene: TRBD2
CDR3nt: TGTGCCAGCAGTTTAGCGGGGGGCACAGATACGCAGTATTTT
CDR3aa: CASSLAGGTDTQYF

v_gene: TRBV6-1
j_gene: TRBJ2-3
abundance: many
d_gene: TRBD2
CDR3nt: TGTGCCAGCAGCGGACTAGCGGGTGACACAGATACGCAGTATTTT
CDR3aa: CASSGLAGDTDTQYF

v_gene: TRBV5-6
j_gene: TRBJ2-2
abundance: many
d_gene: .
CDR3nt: TGTGCCAGCAGTAACAACACCGGGGAGCTGTTTTTT
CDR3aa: CASSNNTGELFF

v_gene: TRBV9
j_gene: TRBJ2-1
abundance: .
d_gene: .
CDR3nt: TGTGCCAGCAGCGCCCAGCTAGCGTCCAATGAGCAGTTCTTC
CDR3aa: CASSAQLASNEQFF

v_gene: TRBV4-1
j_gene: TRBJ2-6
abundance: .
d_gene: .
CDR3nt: TGCGCCAGCAGCCAAGATGCCCTACAGGCCCTCTCTGGGGCCAACGTCCTGACTTTC
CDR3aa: CASSQDALQALSGANVLTF

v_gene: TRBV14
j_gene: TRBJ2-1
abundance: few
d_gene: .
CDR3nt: TGTGCCAGCAGCCAAGACGGTTTTAGTGAGCAGTTCTTC
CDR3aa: CASSQDGFSEQFF

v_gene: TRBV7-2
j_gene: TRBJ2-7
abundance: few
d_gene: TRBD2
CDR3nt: TGTGCCAGCAGCTCACTAACTAGCGGGTTTACCTACGAGCAGTACTTC
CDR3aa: CASSSLTSGFTYEQYF

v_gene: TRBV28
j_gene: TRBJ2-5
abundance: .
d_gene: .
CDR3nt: TGTGCCACCCGACAGGACTGGGGGACCCAGTACTTC
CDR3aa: CATRQDWGTQYF

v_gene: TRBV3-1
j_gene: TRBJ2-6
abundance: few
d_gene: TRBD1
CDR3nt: TGTGCCAGCAGCCACGCAGGGGGCGACTCTGGGGCCAACGTCCTGACTTTC
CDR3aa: CASSHAGGDSGANVLTF

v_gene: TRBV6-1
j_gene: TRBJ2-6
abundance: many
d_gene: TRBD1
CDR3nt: TGTGCCAGCCGGGGACAGGGAATCTCTGGGGCCAACGTCCTGACTTTC
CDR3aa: CASRGQGISGANVLTF

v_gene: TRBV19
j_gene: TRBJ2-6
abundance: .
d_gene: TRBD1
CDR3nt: TGTGCCAGTAGAATTGACAGGGTCGTAAGCTCTGGGGCCAACGTCCTGACTTTC
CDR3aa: CASRIDRVVSSGANVLTF

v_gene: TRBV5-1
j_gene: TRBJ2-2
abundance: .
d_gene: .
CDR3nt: TGCGCCAGCGCCCAAAGGGCCGCATCAAACACCGGGGAGCTGTTTTTT
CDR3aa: CASAQRAASNTGELFF

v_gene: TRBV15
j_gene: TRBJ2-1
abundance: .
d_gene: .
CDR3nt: TGTGCCACCAGCAGAGGAGGGGCCGGGAGTAATGAGCAGTTCTTC
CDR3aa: CATSRGGAGSNEQFF

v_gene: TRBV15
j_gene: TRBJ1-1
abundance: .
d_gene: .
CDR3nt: TGTGCCACCAGCAGCGGGGGGCTGGGAGCTTTCTTT
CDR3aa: CATSSGGLGAFF

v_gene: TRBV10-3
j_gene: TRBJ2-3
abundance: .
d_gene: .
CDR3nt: TGTGCCATCAGTGACACCGCCGGGCCAGATACGCAGTATTTT
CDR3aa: CAISDTAGPDTQYF

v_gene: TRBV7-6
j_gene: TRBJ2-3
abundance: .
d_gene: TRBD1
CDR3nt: TGTGCCAGCAGCAGTACACAGGGGCCGACAGATACGCAGTATTTT
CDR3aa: CASSSTQGPTDTQYF

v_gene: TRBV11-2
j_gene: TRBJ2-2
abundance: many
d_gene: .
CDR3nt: TGTGCCAGCAGCTCCGGACTGAACACCGGGGAGCTGTTTTTT
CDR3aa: CASSSGLNTGELFF

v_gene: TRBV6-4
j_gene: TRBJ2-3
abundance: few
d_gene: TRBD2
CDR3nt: TGTGCCAGCAGTGTCGGTAGCGGGGGCGCCGGTACGCAGTATTTT
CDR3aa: CASSVGSGGAGTQYF